The text below deals with one T cell receptor beta chain. No antigen is known for it. The data were taken from a study of Ad26.COV2.S vaccination and SARS-CoV-2 variants. Overall study findings and caveats: The TCR-based breadth and depth measures might underestimate overall T cell responses.

CDR3 length equals 15 residues. From germline, CDR1 is SGHNT and CDR2 YYREEE (reference sequence). The V segment lost 4 bases and the J segment 5 bases; nucleotides outside the gene matches: 6. Generated by immunoSEQ multiplex PCR, the TCRdb table keeps only in-frame clones and is missing some. The table has 97,000 or so clones, around 80% seen once. Sequencing was performed on peripheral blood, taken after recovery from COVID-19. The TCR originated in a human donor who had recovered from COVID-19. V gene TRBV5-4 combines with J gene TRBJ1-5, with 10 nucleotides matching TRBD1. The chain's CDR3 is CASSGDRGPDQPQHF. CDR3 sequence (DNA): TGTGCCAGCAGCGGCGACAGGGGGCCCGATCAGCCCCAGCATTTT.